The 26 T cell receptor beta chains in this list originate from one sample, sequenced in a study of vaccination effects on CD4 cells after COVID-19. Before sequencing took place, the ViraFEST assay used viral peptide pools to expand antigen-specific CD4+ T cells. Culture lasted 10 days before CD4+ T cell isolation. Each vaccine recipient was nucleocapsid antibody negative and had no prior SARS-CoV-2 infection. Their antigens remain unidentified. Assay: immunoSEQ multiplex PCR; the TCRdb copy retains only in-frame clones and omits some. Of about 41,000 clones listed, over 75% are singletons. The source material was CD4+ T cells from PBMCs cultured with HCoV-NL63 spike peptides, sampled before COVID-19 vaccination. The receptors derive from a human donor who received a COVID-19 vaccine.

The chain combines TRBV2 with TRBJ2-5; TRBD2 agrees at 8 bases. V shed 1 base and J 6 bases; nucleotides not matched to a gene: 13. This CDR3 region has 17 residues. Per the germline V gene, CDR1 is SNHLY and CDR2 is FYNNEI. The CDR3 DNA sequence: TGTGCCAGCAGTGAAGGCCTGGGGAGCGGGGGTAGGAAGACCCAGTACTTC. It yields the protein CASSEGLGSGGRKTQYF.

The V and J genes are TRBV12-3 or TRBV12-4 and TRBJ1-2; D unresolved. This CDR3 has 13 amino acids. V was trimmed by 3 bases and J by 5 bases, leaving 10 bases between them. CDR3 sequence: CASSFLVPYGYTF. The CDR3 DNA reads TGTGCCAGCAGTTTTTTGGTCCCTTATGGCTACACCTTC.

The rearrangement joins TRBV6-5 to TRBJ2-1, with D possibly being TRBD2 (5 bases). Germline lookup yields CDR1 MNHEY and CDR2 SVGAGI. V shed 6 bases and J shed 0 bases, with 12 bases lying between them. The length of the CDR3 is 15 residues. DNA of the CDR3: TGTGCCAGCAGGCCGACGGGAAGCTCCTACAATGAGCAGTTCTTC. Protein product: CASRPTGSSYNEQFF.

J is TRBJ2-2 and V is TRBV19, with 7 bases that match TRBD1. The V segment lost 5 bases and the J segment 4 bases; nucleotides outside the gene matches: 13. Germline V gene sequence: CDR1 LNHDA, CDR2 SQIVND (reference sequence). The CDR3 sequence is 17 residues long. CDR3 in amino acids: CASSPSPGQLGTGELFF. Written as DNA, the CDR3 is TGTGCCAGTAGTCCATCTCCGGGACAGCTCGGCACCGGGGAGCTGTTTTTT.

The chain is built from TRBV5-1 and TRBJ2-1, with D unclear. CDR1 SGHRS and CDR2 YFSETQ come from the germline V gene. This CDR3 is 15 amino acids long. Trimming removed 0 bases from V and 9 bases from J, with 16 bases in between. The CDR3 spells CASSLVGSPQAEQFF. For the CDR3, the DNA is TGCGCCAGCAGCTTGGTCGGCTCCCCCCAGGCTGAGCAGTTCTTC.

The genes are TRBV30 and TRBJ1-6; D gene uncertain. The CDR3 loop spans 12 amino acids. The germline V and J ends were trimmed by 2 bases and 7 bases, with 6 bases remaining between them. CDR1 and CDR2 (germline): GTSNPN, SVGIG (reference sequence). Written as DNA, the CDR3 is TGTGCCTGGAGTTTGGGAAATTCACCCCTCCACTTT. It translates to CAWSLGNSPLHF.

The gene calls are TRBV25-1 and TRBJ1-3; 7 nucleotides align to TRBD1. The CDR3 is made up of 18 amino acids. CDR1 is MGHDK and CDR2 is SYGVNS in the germline V gene. With 5 bases clipped from V and 0 bases from J, the junction kept 13 bases outside the gene matches. CDR3 sequence reads: CASSHPRDSVFSGNTIYF. Written as DNA, the CDR3 is TGTGCCAGCAGTCACCCTCGGGACAGCGTTTTCTCTGGAAACACCATATATTTT. Supplemented by reference TRBV25-1 and TRBJ1-3, the full variable domain reads EADIYQTPRYLVIGTGKKITLECSQTMGHDKMYWYQQDPGMELHLIHYSYGVNSTEKGDLSSESTVSRIRTEHFPLTLESARPSHTSQYLCASSHPRDSVFSGNTIYFGEGSWLTVV.

J is TRBJ2-1 and V is TRBV6-6; D is possibly TRBD2 (7 bases). Trimming shortened V by 5 bases and J by 3 bases, and 17 bases separated the two germline ends. Germline V lookup: CDR1 MNHNY, CDR2 SVGAGI (reference sequence). There are 16 residues in the CDR3. CDR3 protein: CASSNLAGGLYNEQFF. The CDR3 DNA is TGTGCCAGCAGTAACCTGGCCGGGGGGCTCTACAATGAGCAGTTCTTC.

This clone was counted only a few times. J is TRBJ2-2 and V is TRBV14, with D unclear. Germline V gives CDR1 SGHDN, CDR2 FVKESK. The CDR3 contains 16 residues. Trimming took 4 bases from V and 6 from J, leaving 18 bases between them. For the CDR3, the DNA is TGTGCCAGCAGCCGTTGGACGGATTTTCGAGCCGGGGAGCTGTTTTTT. Translated, it gives CASSRWTDFRAGELFF.

The rearrangement joins TRBV10-3 to TRBJ1-5; 9 nucleotides align to TRBD1. V trimming: 10 bases; J trimming: 4 bases; junction bases outside the gene matches: 5. The germline V gene has CDR1 ENHRY and CDR2 SYGVKD. The CDR3 runs 13 residues. CDR3 bases: TGTGCCACCCGGGACAGGGAAAATCAGCCCCAGCATTTT. It specifies CATRDRENQPQHF.

J is TRBJ2-1 and V is TRBV19; perhaps TRBD1 as D (5 bases). Germline V gene data show CDR1 as LNHDA and CDR2 as SQIVND (reference sequence). Between the trimmed V and J ends, which lost 10 bases and 0 bases, there was a span of 16 bases. The CDR3 totals 15 residues. CDR3 residues: CATSGNTNSYNEQFF. In DNA form, the CDR3 reads TGTGCCACCTCAGGGAACACTAACTCCTACAATGAGCAGTTCTTC.

This clone showed up just a few times. This chain links TRBV4-2 with TRBJ2-7; D might be TRBD1 (6 bases). The CDR3 has 16 residues. The V gene's germline CDR1 is LGHNA and CDR2 YNFKEQ. Trimming pared 4 bases from V and 3 bases from J, leaving 19 bases between. The CDR3 is CASSPLNRTANYEQYV. The CDR3 region has the DNA TGTGCCAGCAGCCCCTTGAACCGGACAGCTAACTACGAGCAGTACGTC.

The chain employs TRBV11-2 and TRBJ2-7; 8 bases match TRBD2. The germline V gene encodes CDR1 SGHAT and CDR2 FQNNGV. The CDR3 totals 18 residues. V shed 3 bases and J 0 bases; nucleotides not matched to a gene: 13. CDR3 in DNA: TGTGCCAGCAGCTTCCCCTGGGGGGGCGGGGGGTCCTCCTACGAGCAGTACGTC. This sequence encodes CASSFPWGGGGSSYEQYV.

The J gene is TRBJ2-1, the V gene TRBV29-1; D is uncertain. The CDR3 length is 11 residues. Trimming removed 3 bases at V and 3 bases at J, with 3 bases between. CDR1 and CDR2 from the germline V gene are SQVTM and ANQGSEA. CDR3 protein: CSVDSYNEQFF. The DNA for the CDR3 is TGCAGCGTTGACAGCTACAATGAGCAGTTCTTC.

This chain connects TRBV18 to TRBJ2-2; the D gene could be TRBD1 or TRBD2 (5 bases each). V lost 1 base, J lost 4 bases, and 13 bases lay in between. The CDR3 totals 16 residues. CDR1 is KGHSH, CDR2 LQKENI, per germline. The CDR3 reads CASSPHGDPTTGELFF. CDR3 sequence (DNA): TGTGCCAGCTCACCACACGGGGACCCGACCACCGGGGAGCTGTTTTTT.

This clone was detected a few times. The chain has TRBV9 and TRBJ1-5; D is undetermined. Germline V gene lookup returns CDR1 SGDLS and CDR2 YYNGEE. The CDR3 is 15 amino acids. Trimming removed 0 bases from V and 7 bases from J, with 14 bases in between. DNA for the CDR3: TGTGCCAGCAGCGTAGATCCGGGAAGAGGGCAGCCCCAGCATTTT. Its protein product is CASSVDPGRGQPQHF.

The rearrangement uses TRBV24-1 and TRBJ2-1, with D possibly TRBD2 on 5 matching bases. The V gene lost 5 bases and the J gene lost 16 bases, with 26 bases spanning the gap. The V gene's germline CDR1 is KGHDR and CDR2 SFDVKD. There are 15 residues in the CDR3. The DNA of the CDR3 is TGTGCCACCAGTGGAGGGTCGCTCCCCGGGCGCTGGCTATTCTTC. Translation gives CATSGGSLPGRWLFF.

CDR3 DNA: TGCGCCAGCAGCTTGGTCGACAGAGAACACGGCTACACCTTC. Amino acid sequence: CASSLVDREHGYTF. This chain joins TRBV5-1 and TRBJ1-2; perhaps TRBD1 as D (5 bases). The CDR3 has 14 amino acids. Per germline, CDR1 SGHRS and CDR2 YFSETQ. Trimming left V 0 bases short and J 8 bases short, with 14 bases between. Looking up the rest from reference TRBV5-1 and TRBJ1-2 gives the full variable domain: KAGVTQTPRYLIKTRGQQVTLSCSPISGHRSVSWYQQTPGQGLQFLFEYFSETQRNKGNFPGRFSGRQFSNSRSEMNVSTLELGDSALYLCASSLVDREHGYTFGSGTRLTVV.

V gene TRBV2 combines with J gene TRBJ1-5; D not certain. V lost 4 bases and J lost 3, with 10 bases in between. Germline V lookup: CDR1 SNHLY, CDR2 FYNNEI. This CDR3 region has 14 residues. The CDR3 nucleotides are TGTGCCAGCAGTGGAGTATTGGACAATCAGCCCCAGCATTTT. Its protein is CASSGVLDNQPQHF.

The rearrangement uses TRBV18 and TRBJ2-2, with 14 bases lining up with TRBD2. V shed 6 bases, J shed 1 base, and the junction held 7 bases outside the gene matches. From germline, CDR1 is KGHSH and CDR2 LQKENI. The CDR3 sequence is 18 residues long. The DNA for the CDR3 is TGTGCCAGCTCGATCCGGACTAGCGGGGGGCGGAACACCGGGGAGCTGTTTTTT. Amino acids: CASSIRTSGGRNTGELFF.

This clone was seen a handful of times. The rearrangement joins TRBV19 to TRBJ2-5; no clear D. The CDR3 length is 13 residues. Trimming took off 2 bases at V and 5 bases at J, with 9 bases between the two ends. Germline-derived CDR1 and CDR2 are LNHDA and SQIVND (reference sequence). CDR3 loop: CASSIMAKETQYF. In DNA form, the CDR3 reads TGTGCCAGTAGTATAATGGCCAAGGAGACCCAGTACTTC.

The chain has TRBV7-3 and TRBJ2-2, with 9 bases identical to TRBD1. This CDR3 is built from 15 residues. Germline CDR1 SGHTA, CDR2 FQGTGA. V gave up 5 bases and J gave up 4 bases; unmatched junction bases: 5. The CDR3 loop reads CASSPLGQGTGELFF. The CDR3 DNA reads TGTGCCAGCAGCCCCTTGGGACAGGGCACCGGGGAGCTGTTTTTT.

The V call is TRBV19, the J call TRBJ1-1; D remains unclear. Per the germline V gene, CDR1 is LNHDA and CDR2 is SQIVND (reference sequence). Trimming removed 2 bases from V and 0 bases from J, with 4 bases in between. The CDR3 has 13 amino acids. The CDR3 sequence is CASSISMNTEAFF. DNA of the CDR3: TGTGCCAGTAGTATATCCATGAACACTGAAGCTTTCTTT.

The genes are TRBV28 and TRBJ1-2; no definite D call. Per the germline V gene, CDR1 is MDHEN and CDR2 is SYDVKM. The CDR3 is 15 amino acids. Trimming removed 6 bases at V and 4 bases at J, with 18 bases between. The chain's CDR3 is CASSSNSVGLYGYTF. The CDR3 coding sequence is TGTGCCAGCAGCTCTAATAGTGTAGGCCTCTATGGCTACACCTTC.

This chain connects TRBV4-1 to TRBJ2-7; D may be TRBD1 (6 bases). The CDR3 contains 17 residues. Looked up from germline, CDR1 is MGHRA and CDR2 is YSYEKL. V shed 0 bases and J shed 2 bases, with 17 bases lying between them. DNA for the CDR3: TGCGCCAGCAGCCAAGAAGAGGCCGGGACACGACCCTACGAGCAGTACGTC. Encoded protein: CASSQEEAGTRPYEQYV.

V and J are TRBV6-5 and TRBJ2-4; D is unclear. The CDR3 is 13 residues long. The ends were cut back, 5 bases at V and 14 bases at J, with 19 bases in the middle. CDR1 is MNHEY, CDR2 SVGAGI, per germline. This CDR3 reads CASSPTKGFPKYF. The CDR3 nucleotides read TGTGCCAGCAGTCCTACAAAGGGTTTTCCTAAGTACTTC.